Listed below are T cell receptor beta chains from one sample, sequenced in a study of a mutant IDH1 vaccine in newly diagnosed glioma. These receptors' targets are unknown. Only in-frame clones appear in the TCRdb table, and some are missing; sequencing was by immunoSEQ multiplex PCR. The sample includes approximately 25,000 clones, 77% seen only once; the top ten take around 9%. The input for sequencing was PBMCs, taken from a glioma patient whose treatment included an IDH1 peptide vaccine. These receptors originate from a man between 35 and 55 years old with glioma. CDR3s include the opening cysteine and the closing phenylalanine or tryptophan. The order of the fields is V gene, clone size, D gene, J gene, CDR3 DNA, CDR3 protein. D genes are given only for firm matches. Not all rows give a size; the values are once, few, many and, for expanded clones, a class.

>TRBV6-5|-|-|TRBJ2-2
TGTGCCAGCAGTTCGGGTGTAGGGCGCGGGGAGCTGTTTTTT
CASSSGVGRGELFF
>TRBV19|once|-|TRBJ2-5
TGTGCCAGTAGTAGGCAGGGCTGGGTTCCTCGGGAGACCCAGTACTTC
CASSRQGWVPRETQYF
>TRBV2|-|TRBD2|TRBJ2-3
TGTGCCAGCAGTGCCAGCGGGAGGGGGACAGATACGCAGTATTTT
CASSASGRGTDTQYF
>TRBV4-3|-|TRBD1|TRBJ1-2
TGCGCCAGCAGCCCAAATTACAGGGGGCATCATGGCTACACCTTC
CASSPNYRGHHGYTF
>TRBV4-1|once|-|TRBJ1-5
TGCGCCAGCAGCCAAGACTGGGGCAATCAGCCCCAGCATTTT
CASSQDWGNQPQHF
>TRBV11-2|-|TRBD1|TRBJ1-3
TGTGCCAGCAGCTTCCCGAGGGGACAGAGCATGGGAAACACCATATATTTT
CASSFPRGQSMGNTIYF
>TRBV14|-|-|TRBJ1-1
TGTGCCAGCAGCCCGACTCGGGCGAACACTGAAGCTTTCTTT
CASSPTRANTEAFF
>TRBV28|once|TRBD1|TRBJ1-1
TGTGCCAGCACCCCCGGGACAGACCTTTACACTGAAGCTTTCTTT
CASTPGTDLYTEAFF
>TRBV11-1|-|-|TRBJ2-1
TGTGCCAGCAGCTTAGGTCCCGGCTTCCATGAGCAGTTCTTC
CASSLGPGFHEQFF
>TRBV7-9|-|-|TRBJ1-2
TGTGCCAGCAGTGAAGATGGGGTGCGGGGCTACACCTTC
CASSEDGVRGYTF
>TRBV6-5|-|TRBD2|TRBJ2-3
TGTGCCAGCATTCGACTAGCGGGAGGGACAGATACGCAGTATTTT
CASIRLAGGTDTQYF
>TRBV5-6|-|TRBD1|TRBJ1-5
TGTGCCAGCAGCTTCGGACAGGGCACGCCCCAGCATTTT
CASSFGQGTPQHF
>TRBV30|medium-sized|-|TRBJ1-1
TGTGCCTGGAGTAGGCAGAGTCCGAACACTGAAGCTTTCTTT
CAWSRQSPNTEAFF
>TRBV19|-|TRBD1|TRBJ1-3
TGTGCCAGTAGTACAGGGGGAGGAAACACCATATATTTT
CASSTGGGNTIYF
>TRBV5-5|-|TRBD1|TRBJ1-4
TGTGCCAGCAGCACGCTTACCGGGACAGACCGTGAAAAACTGTTTTTT
CASSTLTGTDREKLFF
>TRBV11-2|few|-|TRBJ1-6
TGTGCCAGCAGCCCCCGACAGGCCTCCTATAATTCACCCCTCCACTTT
CASSPRQASYNSPLHF
>TRBV5-8|-|-|TRBJ1-2
TGTGCCAGCAGCGCGGGACAAGCAAATGGCTACACCTTC
CASSAGQANGYTF
>TRBV19|-|-|TRBJ2-3
TGTGCCAGTAGTATGGGACATACCACAGATACGCAGTATTTT
CASSMGHTTDTQYF
>TRBV7-9|-|-|TRBJ2-1
TGTGCCAGCAGAAAATGGGCCCCCGAGCTGTATGAGTACAATGAGCAGTTCTTC
CASRKWAPELYEYNEQFF
>TRBV20-1|-|-|TRBJ2-1
TGCAGTGCAGCCCACTACAATGAGCAGTTCTTC
CSAAHYNEQFF
>TRBV9|-|TRBD1|TRBJ2-3
TGTGCCAGCAGCAGGACAGGGGGTACCACAGATACGCAGTATTTT
CASSRTGGTTDTQYF
>TRBV19|-|-|TRBJ2-1
TGTGCCAGTAGCCGCGGACTGGGAGTCTACAATGAGCAGTTCTTC
CASSRGLGVYNEQFF
>TRBV29-1|few|-|TRBJ1-1
TGCAGCGTCGAACACGGGAACACTGAAGCTTTCTTT
CSVEHGNTEAFF
>TRBV6-6|-|-|TRBJ2-1
TGTGCCAGCAGTTATGGGGGTGACGATGAGCAGTTCTTC
CASSYGGDDEQFF
>TRBV5-1|few|-|TRBJ2-2
TGCGCCAGCAGCTTAATTGGGGATCAGAAGACCGGGGAGCTGTTTTTT
CASSLIGDQKTGELFF
>TRBV2|-|-|TRBJ2-2
TGTGCCAGCAGTGGTGGGCGAACCGGGGAGCTGTTTTTT
CASSGGRTGELFF
>TRBV7-8|-|-|TRBJ2-7
TGTGCCAGCAGTCTAAGGGGGGAGGGTAGCGGGCTTTACGAGCAGTACTTC
CASSLRGEGSGLYEQYF
>TRBV5-1|-|-|TRBJ2-1
TGCGCCAGCACCCGGGACACTACCTACAATGAGCAGTTCTTC
CASTRDTTYNEQFF
>TRBV5-1|-|TRBD1|TRBJ2-2
TGCGCCAGCAGCTCCGACAGGGGAGTGGAGACCGGGGAGCTGTTTTTT
CASSSDRGVETGELFF
>TRBV7-8|-|-|TRBJ2-2
TGTGCCAGCTCGCGCTGGAGGACCGGGGAGCTGTTTTTT
CASSRWRTGELFF
>TRBV30|few|-|TRBJ2-5
TGTGCCTGGAGTGTACGCAGACGAGAGACCCAGTACTTC
CAWSVRRRETQYF
>TRBV11-3|-|-|TRBJ1-1
TGTGCCACCACTTCTGGGTTTAACACTGAAGCTTTCTTT
CATTSGFNTEAFF
>TRBV14|-|TRBD2|TRBJ2-1
TGTGCCAGCAGTCCCTGGAGCGGGAGGGATTACAATGAGCAGTTCTTC
CASSPWSGRDYNEQFF
>TRBV19|-|TRBD2|TRBJ2-3
TGTGCCAGTAGTCACCCAGAGGGGCGGGAGCTAACAGATACGCAGTATTTT
CASSHPEGRELTDTQYF
>TRBV5-6|-|-|TRBJ2-5
TGTGCCAGCAGCCTTGCCGGTTCAGAGACCCAGTACTTC
CASSLAGSETQYF
>TRBV30|-|-|TRBJ1-4
TGTGCCTGCCAGGGTTCGGGCCGGGAAAAACTGTTTTTT
CACQGSGREKLFF
>TRBV5-4|-|TRBD2|TRBJ2-2
TGTGCCAGCAGCCCCTGGACTAGCGGGAGAAACACCGGGGAGCTGTTTTTT
CASSPWTSGRNTGELFF
>TRBV2|-|-|TRBJ2-5
TGTGCCAGCAGTGGGTCCCGGCAGGAGACCCAGTACTTC
CASSGSRQETQYF
>TRBV5-1|-|-|TRBJ2-1
TGCGCCAGCAGCCCGGACGGGCCGGGAAACAATGAGCAGTTCTTC
CASSPDGPGNNEQFF
>TRBV7-8|-|-|TRBJ1-2
TGTGCCAGCAGCCCCCCCGGGGTCAGGGGCGGCGGCTATGGCTACACCTTC
CASSPPGVRGGGYGYTF
>TRBV9|-|-|TRBJ2-1
TGTGCCAGCAGCGTAGGGGTAGCGCGAGACAATGAGCAGTTCTTC
CASSVGVARDNEQFF
>TRBV18|-|-|TRBJ1-4
TGTGCCAGCTCACCACAAGATACTCAGGGTGAAAAACTGTTTTTT
CASSPQDTQGEKLFF
>TRBV5-6|-|-|TRBJ1-5
TGTGCCAGCAGCTCACAGCGCAGGAGCAATCAGCCCCAGCATTTT
CASSSQRRSNQPQHF
>TRBV5-4|-|-|TRBJ2-1
TGTGCCAGCAGCTTGGTCGCCTCGGATGAGCAGTTCTTC
CASSLVASDEQFF
>TRBV19|-|-|TRBJ1-1
TGTGCCAGTAGTATCCAGGGGAGTCTGAACACTGAAGCTTTCTTT
CASSIQGSLNTEAFF
>TRBV9|-|-|TRBJ2-7
TGTGCCAGCAGCGTAGGTCCCGATCTGGACTACGAGCAGTACTTC
CASSVGPDLDYEQYF